This TCR beta chain is from a study of beta chain features in type 1 diabetes. Study-wide background: Patients and healthy donors were similar in age, gender and cell yields. Analysis included 100 million to 140 million sorted cells drawn from all samples.

Turning to this clone: Its antigen remains unknown.

Germline assignment: CDR1 MGHRA and CDR2 YSYEKL. V trimming: 0 bases; J trimming: 7 bases; junction bases outside the gene matches: 9. The CDR3 has 18 residues. cDNA synthesis used the whole RNA isolate, giving expressed TCRB sequences. Approximately 3.6 million reads were obtained on average from naive, central memory and regulatory T cell samples. This table comes from immunoSEQ multiplex PCR, and its TCRdb copy is limited to in-frame clones, with some not included. The data contain about 260,000 clones, roughly 70% of them singletons. Points from the study as a whole: Sequencing from cDNA could over-represent high-TCR-expressing cells.

The sample comprised naive CD4+ T cells from blood. The chain combines TRBV4-1 with TRBJ2-1; TRBD2 matches at 13 bases. This receptor was obtained from a man aged 25 to 45 in good health. This CDR3 reads CASSQDFGLAGVRNEQFF. CDR3 nucleotides: TGCGCCAGCAGCCAAGATTTTGGACTAGCGGGAGTAAGGAATGAGCAGTTCTTC.